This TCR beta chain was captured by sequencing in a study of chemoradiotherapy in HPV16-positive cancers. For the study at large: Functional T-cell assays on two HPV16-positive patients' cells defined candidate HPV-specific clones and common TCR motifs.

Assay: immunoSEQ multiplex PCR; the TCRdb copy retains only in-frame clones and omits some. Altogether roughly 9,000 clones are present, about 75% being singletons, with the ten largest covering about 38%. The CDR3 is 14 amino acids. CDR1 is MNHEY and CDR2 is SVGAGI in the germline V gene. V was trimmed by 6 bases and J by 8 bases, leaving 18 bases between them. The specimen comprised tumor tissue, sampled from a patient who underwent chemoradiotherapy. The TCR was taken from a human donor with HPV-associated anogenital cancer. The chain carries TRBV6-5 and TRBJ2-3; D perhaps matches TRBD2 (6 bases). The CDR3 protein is CASSRRRDLGTQYF. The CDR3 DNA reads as TGTGCCAGCAGCCGACGACGGGACTTAGGTACGCAGTATTTT.